This T cell receptor (beta chain) was recovered during a study of CD8+CD57+ T cells in acquired aplastic anemia. Overall study: Across the sorted CD4+ and CD8+ cells, DNA amounts averaged about 3.1 ug. Findings and limits, study-wide: A set of around 30 CD8+ CDR3 sequences was shared between patients and controls, and these sequences appeared highly expressed in patients. Patients and controls were not found to differ significantly in CD8+ Simpson's diversity.

CDR3 length equals 15 residues. Trimming pared 4 bases from V and 4 bases from J, leaving 16 bases between. Germline assignment: CDR1 SNHLY and CDR2 FYNNEI. Concerning this clonotype itself: Its target is unknown.

All sequencing subjects had displayed CD8+CD57+ cell expansion on flow cytometry. The blood sampling took place in patients who had so far received no therapy. Genomic DNA, the template, was used for profiling of the TCR beta VDJ and CDR3. TCRdb called the reads again in MiXCR, with one record for every CDR3 protein. This table holds about 180,000 distinct CDR3 sequences, about three fifths found once. The V gene is TRBV2, the J gene TRBJ1-1; D is ambiguous. The sample consisted of sorted CD4+, CD8+, or CD8+CD57+ T cells (not recorded which) from PBMCs. This receptor was obtained from a human donor with aplastic anemia. CDR3 DNA sequence: TGTGCCAGCAGTGTTGGCAGGTTCCCCTTCACTGAAGCTTTCTTT. Protein sequence: CASSVGRFPFTEAFF.